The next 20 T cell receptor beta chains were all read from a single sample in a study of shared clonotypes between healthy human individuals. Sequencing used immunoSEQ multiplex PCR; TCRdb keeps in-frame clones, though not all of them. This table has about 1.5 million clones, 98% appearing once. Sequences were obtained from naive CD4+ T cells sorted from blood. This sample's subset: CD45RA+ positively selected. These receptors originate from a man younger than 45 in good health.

Written as DNA, the CDR3 is TGTGCCAGCAGTGAGGAGGGGCGAACCGGGGAGCTGTTTTTT. Residues: CASSEEGRTGELFF. The rearrangement links TRBV2 to TRBJ2-2, with D tentatively TRBD2 (6 bases). This CDR3 region has 14 residues. Germline V gene data show CDR1 as SNHLY and CDR2 as FYNNEI. Trimming removed 3 bases from V and 5 bases from J, with 10 bases in between.

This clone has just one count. Here the CDR3 DNA reads TGCGCCAGCAGCCAAGATAGACTAGTATCCGGGGAGCTGTTTTTT. Its translation is CASSQDRLVSGELFF. The chain couples TRBV4-1 to TRBJ2-2; TRBD2 is a possible D gene (6 bases). V shed 0 bases and J shed 6 bases, with 11 bases lying between them. Germline V gives CDR1 MGHRA, CDR2 YSYEKL. This CDR3 is built from 15 residues.

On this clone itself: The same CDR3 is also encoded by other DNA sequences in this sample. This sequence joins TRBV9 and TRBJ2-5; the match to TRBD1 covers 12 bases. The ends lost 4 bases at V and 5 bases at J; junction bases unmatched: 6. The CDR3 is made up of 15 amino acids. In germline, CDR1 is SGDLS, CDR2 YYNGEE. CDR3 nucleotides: TGTGCCAGCAGCTTGGGGACAGGGGGCACGGAGACCCAGTACTTC. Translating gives CASSLGTGGTETQYF.

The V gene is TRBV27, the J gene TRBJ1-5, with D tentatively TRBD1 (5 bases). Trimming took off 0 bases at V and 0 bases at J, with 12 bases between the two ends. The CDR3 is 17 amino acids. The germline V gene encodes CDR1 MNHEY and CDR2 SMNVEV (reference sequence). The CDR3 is CASSLSGTRYSNQPQHF. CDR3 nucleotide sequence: TGTGCCAGCAGTTTATCGGGGACCCGCTATAGCAATCAGCCCCAGCATTTT.

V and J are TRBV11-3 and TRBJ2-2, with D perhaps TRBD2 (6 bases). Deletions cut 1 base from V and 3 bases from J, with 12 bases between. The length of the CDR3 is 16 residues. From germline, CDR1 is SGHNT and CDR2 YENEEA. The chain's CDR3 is CASSLGGGIDTGELFF. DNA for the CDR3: TGTGCCAGCAGCTTAGGAGGCGGGATAGACACCGGGGAGCTGTTTTTT.

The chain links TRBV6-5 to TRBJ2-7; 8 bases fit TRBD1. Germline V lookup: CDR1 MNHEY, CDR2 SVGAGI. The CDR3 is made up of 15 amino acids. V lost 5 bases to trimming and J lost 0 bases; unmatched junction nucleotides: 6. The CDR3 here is CASSRTGFSSYEQYF. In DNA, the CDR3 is TGTGCCAGCAGTCGGACAGGGTTTAGCTCCTACGAGCAGTACTTC.

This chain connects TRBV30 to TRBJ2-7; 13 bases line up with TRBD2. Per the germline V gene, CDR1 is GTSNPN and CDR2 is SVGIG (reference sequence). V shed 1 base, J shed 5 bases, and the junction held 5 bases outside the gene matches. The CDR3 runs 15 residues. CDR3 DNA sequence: TGTGCCTGGAGTGCCAGGGGGACTAGCGGGAACGAGCAGTACTTC. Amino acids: CAWSARGTSGNEQYF.

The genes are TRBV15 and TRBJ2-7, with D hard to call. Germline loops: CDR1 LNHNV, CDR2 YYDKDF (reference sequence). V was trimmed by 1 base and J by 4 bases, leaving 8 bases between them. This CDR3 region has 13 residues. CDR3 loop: CATSRGAEYEQYF. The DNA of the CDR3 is TGTGCCACCAGCAGAGGAGCCGAATACGAGCAGTACTTC.

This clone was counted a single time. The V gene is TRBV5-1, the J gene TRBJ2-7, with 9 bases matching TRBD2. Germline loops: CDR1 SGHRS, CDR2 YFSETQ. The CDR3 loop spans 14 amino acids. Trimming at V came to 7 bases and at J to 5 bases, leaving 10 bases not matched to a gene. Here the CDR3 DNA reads TGCGCCAGCGGCACGGGACTAGCCGCCCACGAGCAGTACTTC. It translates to CASGTGLAAHEQYF.

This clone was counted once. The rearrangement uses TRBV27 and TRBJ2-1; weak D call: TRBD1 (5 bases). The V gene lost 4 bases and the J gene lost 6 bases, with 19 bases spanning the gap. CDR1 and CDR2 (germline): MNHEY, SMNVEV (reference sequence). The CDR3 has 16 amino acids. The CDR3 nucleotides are TGTGCCAGCAGTTATTGGGCAGGGATAAATTCCAATGAGCAGTTCTTC. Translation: CASSYWAGINSNEQFF.

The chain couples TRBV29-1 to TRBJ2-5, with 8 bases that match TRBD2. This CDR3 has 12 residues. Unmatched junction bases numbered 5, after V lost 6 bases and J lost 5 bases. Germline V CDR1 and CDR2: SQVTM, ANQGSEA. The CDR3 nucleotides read TGCAGCGTCAGGGGCGGGGGGGAGACCCAGTACTTC. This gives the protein CSVRGGGETQYF.

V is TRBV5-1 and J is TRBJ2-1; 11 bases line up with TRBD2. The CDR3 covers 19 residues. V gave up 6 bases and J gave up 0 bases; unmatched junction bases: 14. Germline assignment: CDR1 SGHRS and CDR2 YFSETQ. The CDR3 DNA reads TGCGCCAGCACCCTGGGGGTACCTAGCGGGAGGTCCTCCTACAATGAGCAGTTCTTC. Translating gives CASTLGVPSGRSSYNEQFF.

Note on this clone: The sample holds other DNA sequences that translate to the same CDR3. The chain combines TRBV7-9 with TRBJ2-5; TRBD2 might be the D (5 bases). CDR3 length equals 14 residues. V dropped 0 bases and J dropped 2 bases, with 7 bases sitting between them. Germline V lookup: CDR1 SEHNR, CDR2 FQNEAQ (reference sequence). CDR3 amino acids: CASSLAGAQETQYF. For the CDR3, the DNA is TGTGCCAGCAGCTTAGCGGGAGCTCAAGAGACCCAGTACTTC.

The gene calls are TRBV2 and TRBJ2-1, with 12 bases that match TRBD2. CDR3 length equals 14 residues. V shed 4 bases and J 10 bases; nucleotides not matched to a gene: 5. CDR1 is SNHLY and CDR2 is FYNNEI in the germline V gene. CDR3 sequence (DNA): TGTGCCAGCAGTGGACTAGCGGGAGTTCGGGAGCAGTTCTTC. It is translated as CASSGLAGVREQFF.

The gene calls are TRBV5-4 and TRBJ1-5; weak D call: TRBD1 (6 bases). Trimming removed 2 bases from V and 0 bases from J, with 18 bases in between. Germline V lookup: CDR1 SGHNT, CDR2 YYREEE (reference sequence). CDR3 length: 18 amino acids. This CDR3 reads CASSFSLSPGASNQPQHF. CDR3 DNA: TGTGCCAGCAGCTTCAGTCTTTCGCCAGGGGCTAGCAATCAGCCCCAGCATTTT.

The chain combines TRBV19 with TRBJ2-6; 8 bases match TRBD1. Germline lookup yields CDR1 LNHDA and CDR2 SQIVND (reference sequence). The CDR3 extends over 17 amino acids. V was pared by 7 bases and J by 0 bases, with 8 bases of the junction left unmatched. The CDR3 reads CASTTTGASSGANVLTF. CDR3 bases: TGTGCCAGTACCACGACAGGGGCTTCCTCTGGGGCCAACGTCCTGACTTTC. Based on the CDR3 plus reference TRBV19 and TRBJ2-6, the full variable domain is DGGITQSPKYLFRKEGQNVTLSCEQNLNHDAMYWYRQDPGQGLRLIYYSQIVNDFQKGDIAEGYSVSREKKESFPLTVTSAQKNPTAFYLCASTTTGASSGANVLTFGAGSRLTVL.

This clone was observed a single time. The DNA of the CDR3 is TGTGCCAGCAGTTTACTGGACAGGGAGATAGGTGAGCAGTTCTTC. This translates into CASSLLDREIGEQFF. This rearrangement joins TRBV28 to TRBJ2-1; 8 bases are a match to TRBD1. The CDR3 totals 15 residues. V was clipped by 2 bases and J by 9 bases; unmatched bases: 9. Looked up from germline, CDR1 is MDHEN and CDR2 is SYDVKM.

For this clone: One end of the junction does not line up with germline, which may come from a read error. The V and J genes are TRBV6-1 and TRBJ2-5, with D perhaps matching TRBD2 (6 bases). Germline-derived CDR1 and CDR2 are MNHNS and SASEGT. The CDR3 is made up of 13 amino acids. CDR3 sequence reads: CARADGLMETQYF. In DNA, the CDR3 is TGCGCCCGCGCCGATGGACTAATGGAGACCCAGTACTTC.

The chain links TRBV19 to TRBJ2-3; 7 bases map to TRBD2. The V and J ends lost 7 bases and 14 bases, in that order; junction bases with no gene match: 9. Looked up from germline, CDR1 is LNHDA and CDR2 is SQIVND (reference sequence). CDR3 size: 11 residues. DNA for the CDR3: TGTGCCAGTATGGGGACTACGGTAGGGTATTTT. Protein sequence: CASMGTTVGYF.

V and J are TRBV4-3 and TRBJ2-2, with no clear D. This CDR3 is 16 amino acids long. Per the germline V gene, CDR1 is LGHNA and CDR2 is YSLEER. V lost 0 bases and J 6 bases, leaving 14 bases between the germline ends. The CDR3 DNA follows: TGCGCCAGCAGCCAAGAGGTATCCATTGGACCCGGGGAGCTGTTTTTT. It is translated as CASSQEVSIGPGELFF.